A single sample is the source of the 8 T cell receptor beta chains below, sequenced in a study of neurological immune-mediated disorders (dated by TCRdb to between 2018 and 2021). The sample's time point label, decoded: longitudinal time-point 2. Libraries were made using 5' RACE. The listed sequencing device is Illumina HiSeq 2500. Using fastp trimming at Q25 and MiXCR clonotype assembly, TCRdb reanalyzed the public sequencing data and kept in-frame beta chains. Entries that share a CDR3 protein sequence are merged under the most common genes and DNA. The sample data list 84,000 or so distinct CDR3 sequences, and roughly 13% of these were observed just once. The leading ten clones occupy around 5% of the sample. Input material: PBMCs. These receptor sequences come from a female donor with HTLV-1-associated myelopathy (HAM/TSP).

In its sample, this clonotype was seen many times. As DNA, the CDR3 is TGTGCCAGCAGACAAAAGGGATCCTCGGGTACGCAGTATTTT. Translating it yields CASRQKGSSGTQYF. The V and J genes are TRBV12-3 or TRBV12-4 and TRBJ2-3; D is uncertain. The CDR3 contains 14 residues. Trimming took off 6 bases at V and 8 bases at J, with 18 bases between the two ends.

The sample holds many counts of this clonotype. The V gene is TRBV3-1, the J gene TRBJ1-1; D may be TRBD1 (6 bases). The CDR3 runs 14 residues. Trimming pared 2 bases from V and 4 bases from J, leaving 11 bases between. CDR1 is LGHDT and CDR2 is YNNKEL in the germline V gene (reference sequence). In DNA, the CDR3 is TGTGCCAGCAGCCAACCCGGACAGCGCACTGAAGCTTTCTTT. Protein sequence: CASSQPGQRTEAFF.

This clonotype was recorded many times. The chain has TRBV5-1 and TRBJ2-7, with TRBD2 matching 7 bases. Germline values: CDR1 SGHRS, CDR2 YFSETQ. This CDR3 spans 15 amino acids. The V gene end was trimmed by 2 bases and the J gene end by 3 bases; junction bases not matched to a gene: 8. The DNA for the CDR3 is TGCGCCAGCAGCTTTGGAAGCGCGGGGGACTACGAGCAGTACTTC. Residues: CASSFGSAGDYEQYF. Full variable domain (missing parts from reference TRBV5-1 and TRBJ2-7): KAGVTQTPRYLIKTRGQQVTLSCSPISGHRSVSWYQQTPGQGLQFLFEYFSETQRNKGNFPGRFSGRQFSNSRSEMNVSTLELGDSALYLCASSFGSAGDYEQYFGPGTRLTVT.

Many counts were recorded for this clonotype. This chain connects TRBV11-2 to TRBJ1-4; D gene unclear. This CDR3 has 13 residues. The V end was cut by 1 base, the J end by 5 bases, with 5 bases between. Germline V gene data show CDR1 as SGHAT and CDR2 as FQNNGV. CDR3 in amino acids: CASSLGTNEKLFF. The CDR3 coding sequence is TGTGCCAGCAGCTTAGGTACCAATGAAAAACTGTTTTTT.

The table lists this clonotype with many counts. The rearrangement links TRBV7-9 to TRBJ2-7; the D is unclear. Germline assignment: CDR1 SEHNR and CDR2 FQNEAQ (reference sequence). The CDR3 extends over 13 amino acids. Trimming pared 5 bases from V and 6 bases from J, leaving 14 bases between. CDR3 in amino acids: CASSQPLATEQYF. In DNA, the CDR3 is TGTGCCAGCAGCCAACCGTTGGCTACCGAGCAGTACTTC.

This clonotype occurred many times. This chain uses TRBV14 with TRBJ2-1, with D maybe TRBD2 (6 bases). This CDR3 is 16 amino acids long. Germline assignment: CDR1 SGHDN and CDR2 FVKESK. Trimming stripped 0 bases from V and 0 bases from J, with 9 bases between. The CDR3 loop is CASSQDAGSSYNEQFF. Here the CDR3 DNA reads TGTGCCAGCAGCCAAGATGCGGGGTCCTCCTACAATGAGCAGTTCTTC.

Ten or more counts support this clonotype. This chain links TRBV24-1 with TRBJ1-1, with 11 nucleotides matching TRBD1. The CDR3 consists of 16 residues. Looked up from germline, CDR1 is KGHDR and CDR2 is SFDVKD. J lost 0 bases, V lost 9 bases, and 8 bases had no gene match. In nucleotides, the CDR3 is TGTGCCACCTCGGGACAGGGGGTGCTCATGAACACTGAAGCTTTCTTT. Encoded protein: CATSGQGVLMNTEAFF.

In its sample, this clonotype was seen many times. V is TRBV20-1 and J is TRBJ2-2; 9 positions agree with TRBD2. Germline CDR1 reads DFQATT; CDR2 reads SNEGSKA (reference sequence). The V gene end was trimmed by 0 bases and the J gene end by 3 bases; junction bases not matched to a gene: 8. CDR3 size: 17 residues. DNA for the CDR3: TGCAGTGCTAGAGATAGAGCGGGGGGTGGGTACACCGGGGAGCTGTTTTTT. It codes for CSARDRAGGGYTGELFF.